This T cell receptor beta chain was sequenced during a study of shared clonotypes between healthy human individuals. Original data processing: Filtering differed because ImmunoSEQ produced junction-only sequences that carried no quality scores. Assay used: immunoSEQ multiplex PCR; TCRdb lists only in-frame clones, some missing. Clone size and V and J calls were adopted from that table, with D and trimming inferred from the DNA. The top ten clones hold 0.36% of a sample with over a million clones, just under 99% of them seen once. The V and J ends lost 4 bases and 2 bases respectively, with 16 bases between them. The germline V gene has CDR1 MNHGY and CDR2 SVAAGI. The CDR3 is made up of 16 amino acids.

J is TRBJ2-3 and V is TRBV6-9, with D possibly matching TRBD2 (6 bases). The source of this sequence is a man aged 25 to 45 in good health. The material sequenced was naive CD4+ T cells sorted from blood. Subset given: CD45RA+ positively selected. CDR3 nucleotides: TGTGCCAGCAGTTGGGATAGCGGAGACGACACAGATACGCAGTATTTT. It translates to CASSWDSGDDTDTQYF.